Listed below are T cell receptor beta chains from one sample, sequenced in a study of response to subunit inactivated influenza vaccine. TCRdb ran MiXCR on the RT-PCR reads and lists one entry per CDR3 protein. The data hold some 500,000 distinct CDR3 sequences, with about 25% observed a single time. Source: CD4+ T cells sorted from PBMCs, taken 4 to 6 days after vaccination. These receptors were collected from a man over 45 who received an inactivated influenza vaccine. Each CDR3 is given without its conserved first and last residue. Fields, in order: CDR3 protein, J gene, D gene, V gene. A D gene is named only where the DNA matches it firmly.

SVVLGMGYT TRBJ1-2 - TRBV29-1
ASSYSLRVNNEQF TRBJ2-1 - TRBV6-2/TRBV6-3
ASSLTGNANVLT TRBJ2-6 - TRBV7-2
ASSLAGIVYEKLF TRBJ1-4 - TRBV7-2
ASTAGGDTQPQH TRBJ1-5 - TRBV28
ASSLNRVFYEQY TRBJ2-7 - TRBV7-2
ASSETGTSGTDTQY TRBJ2-3 TRBD2 TRBV7-2
ASSSLGLAGFDEQF TRBJ2-1 TRBD2 TRBV27
SARRWDGRNEQF TRBJ2-1 - TRBV20-1
ASSEGVWGEQY TRBJ2-7 - TRBV6-4
SVWGLAGGPLDTQY TRBJ2-3 TRBD2 TRBV29-1
ASRETPNDSARGEQY TRBJ2-7 - TRBV5-1
ASSSLAGWAYEQY TRBJ2-7 TRBD2 TRBV6-5
AISPTKYQETQY TRBJ2-5 - TRBV10-3
SARGGDRDTQY TRBJ2-3 - TRBV20-1
ASSQVATGEETQY TRBJ2-5 TRBD1 TRBV4-2
ASSVAEGEPQH TRBJ1-5 - TRBV9
ASSFMSYEQY TRBJ2-7 - TRBV7-2
ASSLEFRKHFDNEQF TRBJ2-1 - TRBV5-1
ASRNRGTEAF TRBJ1-1 - TRBV19
ASSGPGTRGWSSYNEQF TRBJ2-1 TRBD2 TRBV6-1
SASKREGTQY TRBJ2-5 TRBD2 TRBV20-1